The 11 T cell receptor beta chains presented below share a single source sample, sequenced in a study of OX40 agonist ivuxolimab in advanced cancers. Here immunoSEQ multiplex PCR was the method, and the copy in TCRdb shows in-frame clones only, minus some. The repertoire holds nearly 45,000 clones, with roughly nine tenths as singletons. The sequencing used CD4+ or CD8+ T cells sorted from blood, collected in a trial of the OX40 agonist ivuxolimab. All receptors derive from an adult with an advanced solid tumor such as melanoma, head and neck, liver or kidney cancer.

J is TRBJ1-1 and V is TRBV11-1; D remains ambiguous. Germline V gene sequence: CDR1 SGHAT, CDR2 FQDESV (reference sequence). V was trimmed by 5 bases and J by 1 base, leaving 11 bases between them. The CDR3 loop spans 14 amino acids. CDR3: CASSPRRTNTEAFF. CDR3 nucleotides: TGTGCCAGCAGCCCACGGCGGACGAACACTGAAGCTTTCTTT.

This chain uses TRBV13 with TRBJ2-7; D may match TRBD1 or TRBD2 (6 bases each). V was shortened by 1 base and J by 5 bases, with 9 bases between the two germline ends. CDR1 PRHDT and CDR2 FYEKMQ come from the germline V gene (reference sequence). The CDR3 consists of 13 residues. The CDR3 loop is CASSLEGGNEQYF. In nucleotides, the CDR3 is TGTGCCAGCAGCTTAGAGGGGGGAAACGAGCAGTACTTC.

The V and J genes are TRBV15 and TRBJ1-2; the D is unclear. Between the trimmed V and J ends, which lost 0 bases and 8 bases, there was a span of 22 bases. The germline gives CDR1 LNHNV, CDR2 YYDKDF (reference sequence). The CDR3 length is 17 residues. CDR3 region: CATSRDPYSEVAAGYTF. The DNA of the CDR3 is TGTGCCACCAGCAGAGATCCATACTCAGAGGTGGCGGCGGGCTACACCTTC.

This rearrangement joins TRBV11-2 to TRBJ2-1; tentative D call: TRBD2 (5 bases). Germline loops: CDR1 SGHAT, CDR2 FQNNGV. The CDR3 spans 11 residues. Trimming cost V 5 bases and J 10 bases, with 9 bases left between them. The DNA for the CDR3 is TGTGCCAGCAGCACTAGGGTAGAGCAGTTCTTC. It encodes CASSTRVEQFF.

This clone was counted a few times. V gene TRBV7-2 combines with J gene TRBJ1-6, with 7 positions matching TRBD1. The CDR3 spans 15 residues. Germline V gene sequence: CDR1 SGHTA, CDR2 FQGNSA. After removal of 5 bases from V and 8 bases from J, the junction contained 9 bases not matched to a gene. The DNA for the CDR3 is TGTGCCAGCAGCCCGGGGGACAGACGATATTCACCCCTCCACTTT. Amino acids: CASSPGDRRYSPLHF. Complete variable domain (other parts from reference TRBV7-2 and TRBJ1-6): GAGVSQSPSNKVTEKGKDVELRCDPISGHTALYWYRQSLGQGLEFLIYFQGNSAPDKSGLPSDRFSAERTGGSVSTLTIQRTQQEDSAVYLCASSPGDRRYSPLHFGNGTRLTVT.

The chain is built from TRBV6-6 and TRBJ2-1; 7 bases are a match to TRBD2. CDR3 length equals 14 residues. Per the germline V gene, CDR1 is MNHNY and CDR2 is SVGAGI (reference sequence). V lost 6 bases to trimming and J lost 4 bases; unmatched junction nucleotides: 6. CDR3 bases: TGTGCCAGCAGCCGAGCGGGGCAATACAATGAGCAGTTCTTC. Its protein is CASSRAGQYNEQFF.

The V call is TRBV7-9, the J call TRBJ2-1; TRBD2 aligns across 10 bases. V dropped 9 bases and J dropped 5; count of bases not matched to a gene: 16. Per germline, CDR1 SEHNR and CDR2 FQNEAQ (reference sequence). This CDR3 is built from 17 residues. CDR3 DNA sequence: TGTGCCAGTGCAAAACTAGCGGGGCCGTTTTCGGACAATGAGCAGTTCTTC. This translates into CASAKLAGPFSDNEQFF.

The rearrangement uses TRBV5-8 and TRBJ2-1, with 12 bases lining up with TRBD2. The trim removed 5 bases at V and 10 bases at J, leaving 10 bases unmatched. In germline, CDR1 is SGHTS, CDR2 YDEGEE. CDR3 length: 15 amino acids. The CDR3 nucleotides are TGTGCCAGCAGGCCCTCGCGGACTAGCGGGGAAGAGCAGTTCTTC. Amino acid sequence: CASRPSRTSGEEQFF.

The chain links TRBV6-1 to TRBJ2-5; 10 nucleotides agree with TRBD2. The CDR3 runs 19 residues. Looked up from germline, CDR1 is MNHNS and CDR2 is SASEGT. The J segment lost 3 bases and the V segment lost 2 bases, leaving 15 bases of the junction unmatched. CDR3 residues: CASSERSSGRSGPKETQYF. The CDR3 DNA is TGTGCCAGCAGTGAAAGGTCTAGCGGGAGAAGTGGGCCGAAAGAGACCCAGTACTTC.

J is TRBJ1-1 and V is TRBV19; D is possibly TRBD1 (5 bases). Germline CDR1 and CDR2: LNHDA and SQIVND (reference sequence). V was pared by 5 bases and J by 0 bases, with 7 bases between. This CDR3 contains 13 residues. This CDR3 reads CASSWGLNTEAFF. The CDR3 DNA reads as TGTGCCAGTAGTTGGGGCCTGAACACTGAAGCTTTCTTT.

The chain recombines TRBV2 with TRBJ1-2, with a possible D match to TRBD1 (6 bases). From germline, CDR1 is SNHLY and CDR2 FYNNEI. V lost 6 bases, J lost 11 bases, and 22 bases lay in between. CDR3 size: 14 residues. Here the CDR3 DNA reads TGTGCCAGCAGGGGAATCGACAGGCTCGCGGGTTACACCTTC. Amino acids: CASRGIDRLAGYTF.